Below, 11 T cell receptor beta chains from the same sample are listed, as sequenced in a study of blood T cell repertoires in COVID-19. The table came from immunoSEQ multiplex PCR; TCRdb's copy has only in-frame clones and leaves some out. The data show more than 400,000 clones, with approximately 90% seen just once and roughly 0.72% held by the top ten. Sequenced material: PBMCs or T cells enriched from blood (not recorded which). The receptor set was obtained from a woman aged 18-30 years who had recovered from COVID-19.

This chain uses TRBV6-1 with TRBJ1-5; D possibly corresponds to TRBD1 (6 bases). The CDR3 extends over 15 amino acids. With 2 bases removed from V and 2 bases from J, the gap between germline ends came to 10 bases. The germline V gene encodes CDR1 MNHNS and CDR2 SASEGT. The CDR3, as DNA: TGTGCCAGCAGTGAACCCCGACAGGGCAATCAGCCCCAGCATTTT. Translated, it gives CASSEPRQGNQPQHF.

The gene calls are TRBV4-1 and TRBJ1-5; unclear D gene. Trimming stripped 0 bases from V and 3 bases from J, with 12 bases between. The CDR3 loop spans 16 amino acids. Germline CDR1 reads MGHRA; CDR2 reads YSYEKL. This chain's CDR3 is CASSQDLRGVNQPQHF. The CDR3, as DNA: TGCGCCAGCAGCCAAGACCTACGAGGAGTCAATCAGCCCCAGCATTTT.

The genes are TRBV25-1 and TRBJ1-2; perhaps TRBD1 as D (5 bases). The CDR3 has 13 amino acids. Germline V gene data show CDR1 as MGHDK and CDR2 as SYGVNS. V lost 3 bases, J lost 8 bases, and 13 bases lay in between. The CDR3 DNA follows: TGTGCCAGCAGTGAGGCACAGGAGGGAGGCTACACCTTC. Amino acids: CASSEAQEGGYTF.

This clone has only one observation. The V gene is TRBV27, the J gene TRBJ1-2; no definite D call. Trimming pared 7 bases from V and 4 bases from J, leaving 19 bases between. The CDR3 runs to 15 residues. Germline-derived CDR1 and CDR2 are MNHEY and SMNVEV (reference sequence). CDR3 amino acids: CASKGAFGRAYGYTF. The CDR3 DNA follows: TGTGCCAGCAAGGGAGCTTTCGGTAGGGCCTATGGCTACACCTTC.

The chain joins TRBV3-1 (or the pseudogene TRBV3-2) to TRBJ1-6; 11 positions match TRBD1. This CDR3 region has 15 residues. CDR1 is LGHDT, CDR2 YNNKEL, per germline (reference sequence). Trimming took 1 base from V and 10 from J; bases not matched to a gene: 3. The CDR3 coding sequence is TGTGCCAGCAGCCAAGCCGGGACAGGGGGATCACCCCTCCACTTT. As protein: CASSQAGTGGSPLHF.

The chain uses TRBV27 and TRBJ1-2, with 7 bases identical to TRBD1. The CDR3 is 14 amino acids. The trim removed 5 bases at V and 7 bases at J, leaving 10 bases unmatched. Germline loops: CDR1 MNHEY, CDR2 SMNVEV (reference sequence). The CDR3 DNA is TGTGCCAGCAGTCTCAGCCAAACAGGGGTTGGCTACACCTTC. The encoded protein is CASSLSQTGVGYTF.

V usage is TRBV2 and J usage is TRBJ1-5, with D possibly matching TRBD1 (5 bases). Trimming shortened V by 1 base and J by 4 bases, and 11 bases separated the two germline ends. Germline V lookup: CDR1 SNHLY, CDR2 FYNNEI. The CDR3 length is 15 residues. CDR3 residues: CASSEGGLVNQPQHF. CDR3 sequence (DNA): TGTGCCAGCAGTGAAGGGGGACTGGTAAATCAGCCCCAGCATTTT.

This clone came up once. The genes are TRBV13 and TRBJ2-7, with TRBD1 matching over 8 bases. The CDR3 contains 16 residues. J was trimmed by 3 bases and V by 5 bases; bases with no gene match: 12. CDR1 is PRHDT and CDR2 is FYEKMQ in the germline V gene (reference sequence). The CDR3 region has the DNA TGTGCCAGCAGCGCCCGGGCGACAGGGGTTCACTACGAGCAGTACTTC. It specifies CASSARATGVHYEQYF. Drawing the rest from reference TRBV13 and TRBJ2-7, the complete variable domain is AAGVIQSPRHLIKEKRETATLKCYPIPRHDTVYWYQQGPGQDPQFLISFYEKMQSDKGSIPDRFSAQQFSDYHSELNMSSLELGDSALYFCASSARATGVHYEQYFGPGTRLTVT.

The sample holds one count of this clone. The chain uses TRBV27 and TRBJ1-2; 7 bases match TRBD1. Germline-derived CDR1 and CDR2 are MNHEY and SMNVEV (reference sequence). The V and J ends lost 5 bases and 4 bases, in that order; junction bases with no gene match: 7. The CDR3 totals 14 residues. The CDR3 sequence is CASSPSGQSYGYTF. CDR3 bases: TGTGCCAGCAGTCCGTCGGGACAGTCCTATGGCTACACCTTC.

V and J are TRBV29-1 and TRBJ1-1, with D tentatively TRBD1 (5 bases). Looked up from germline, CDR1 is SQVTM and CDR2 is ANQGSEA. The CDR3 loop spans 13 amino acids. The V and J ends lost 4 bases and 0 bases respectively, with 9 bases between them. The CDR3 DNA is TGCAGCGTTGTTAGGACAATGAACACTGAAGCTTTCTTT. Encoded protein: CSVVRTMNTEAFF.

A note on this clone: Germline and junction disagree at one end, which may indicate a read error. J is TRBJ1-6 and V is TRBV28; 8 bases match TRBD1. This CDR3 region has 17 residues. Per the germline V gene, CDR1 is MDHEN and CDR2 is SYDVKM. This CDR3 is CASSSVGQGSFNSPLHF. The CDR3 region has the DNA TGTGCCAGCAGTTCCGTTGGACAGGGTTCCTTTAATTCACCCCTCCACTTT.